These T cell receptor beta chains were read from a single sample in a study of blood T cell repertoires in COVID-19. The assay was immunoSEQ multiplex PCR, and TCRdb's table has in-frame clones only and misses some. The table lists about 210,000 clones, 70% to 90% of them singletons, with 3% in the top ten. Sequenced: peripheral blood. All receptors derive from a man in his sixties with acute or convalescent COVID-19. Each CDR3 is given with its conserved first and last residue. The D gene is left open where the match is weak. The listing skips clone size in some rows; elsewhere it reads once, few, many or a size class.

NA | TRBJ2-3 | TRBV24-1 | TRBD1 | TGTGCCACCAGTGATTTAGGGACAGGTAGCACAGATACGCAGTATTTT | CATSDLGTGSTDTQYF
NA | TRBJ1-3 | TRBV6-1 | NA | TGTGCCAGCAGTGAACTCCTTCCTAGCTCTGGAAACACCATATATTTT | CASSELLPSSGNTIYF
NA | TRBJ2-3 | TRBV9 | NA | TGTGCCAGCAGCGTAGCAGGGCTCGCGGCAGATACGCAGTATTTT | CASSVAGLAADTQYF
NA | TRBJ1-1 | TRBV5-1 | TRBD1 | TGCGCCAGCAGCTTGGCGGCAGGGGGGAACACTGAAGCTTTCTTT | CASSLAAGGNTEAFF
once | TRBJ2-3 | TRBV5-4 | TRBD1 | TGTGCCAGCAGTCGGGGACAGAGCACAGATACGCAGTATTTT | CASSRGQSTDTQYF
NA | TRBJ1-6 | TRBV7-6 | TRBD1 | TGTGCCAGCAGCTTATCCACAGGGGTAACGAATTCACCCCTCCACTTT | CASSLSTGVTNSPLHF
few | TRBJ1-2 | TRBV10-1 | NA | TGCGCCAGCAGCCCTATGAGGGATAATGGCTACACCTTC | CASSPMRDNGYTF
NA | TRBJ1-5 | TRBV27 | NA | TGTGCCAGCAGTCTACAGGGTTCCAATCAGCCCCAGCATTTT | CASSLQGSNQPQHF
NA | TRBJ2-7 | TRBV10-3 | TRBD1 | TGTGCCATCAGTGAGAGACAGGGGGCTAATCACGAGCAGTACTTC | CAISERQGANHEQYF
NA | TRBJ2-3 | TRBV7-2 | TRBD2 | TGTGCCAGCAGCTTAGGGGCGGGGGGTTTGGCAGATACGCAGTATTTT | CASSLGAGGLADTQYF
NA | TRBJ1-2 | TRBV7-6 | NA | TGTGCCAGCAGCCCAGGGCGGTCCCGAGTCCCTAACTACACCTTC | CASSPGRSRVPNYTF
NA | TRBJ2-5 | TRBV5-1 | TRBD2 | TGCGCCAGCAGCCTGACTAGCGGGTCACAAGAGACCCAGTACTTC | CASSLTSGSQETQYF
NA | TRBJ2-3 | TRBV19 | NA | TGTGCCAGCGCCTCTGGGCCATTGAGCACAGATACGCAGTATTTT | CASASGPLSTDTQYF
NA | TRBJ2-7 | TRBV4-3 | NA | TGCGCCAGCAGCCAAGGTCCTCTGAGCTCCTACGAGCAGTACTTC | CASSQGPLSSYEQYF
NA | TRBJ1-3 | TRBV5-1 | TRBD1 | TGCGCCAGCAGGCAGGACAGGGGTTCAGGAAACACCATATATTTT | CASRQDRGSGNTIYF
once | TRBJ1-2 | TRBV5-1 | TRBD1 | TGCGCCAGCAGCTTGGCTGCGACAGGGGGCGTTGGCTACACCTTC | CASSLAATGGVGYTF
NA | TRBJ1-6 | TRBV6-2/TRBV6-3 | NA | TGTGCCAGCAGTTCCGGTGGTTCACCCCTCCACTTT | CASSSGGSPLHF
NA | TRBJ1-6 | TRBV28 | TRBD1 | TGTGCCAGCATCCCCAGGGGGGAACGATCACCCCTCCACTTT | CASIPRGERSPLHF
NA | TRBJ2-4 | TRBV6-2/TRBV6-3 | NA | TGTGCCAGCAGTTACTCGAAGGGGAGGCAGACGAGACTAGCCAAAAACATTCAGTACTTC | CASSYSKGRQTRLAKNIQYF
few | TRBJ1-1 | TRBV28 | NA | TGTGCCAGCACTTTAGGAGCGCTCGGCAGCGCTTTCTTT | CASTLGALGSAFF
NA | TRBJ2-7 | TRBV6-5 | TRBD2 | TGTGCCAGCGGGACCGGGACTAGTCACGAGCAGTACTTC | CASGTGTSHEQYF
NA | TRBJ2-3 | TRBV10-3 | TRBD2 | TGTGCCATCTCCCGGACTAGCGGGGGATTAGATACGCAGTATTTT | CAISRTSGGLDTQYF
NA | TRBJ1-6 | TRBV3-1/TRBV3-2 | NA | TGTGCCAGCAGCCTTTCGGGGAGCTCCTATAATTCACCCCTCCACTTT | CASSLSGSSYNSPLHF
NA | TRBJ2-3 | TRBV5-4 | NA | TGTGCCAGCAGCTTGGCGGCGCGGGGCCACAGCACAGATACGCAGTATTTT | CASSLAARGHSTDTQYF
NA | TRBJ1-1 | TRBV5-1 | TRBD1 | TGCGCCAGCAGCTTGGACAGGGGCACTGAAGCTTTCTTT | CASSLDRGTEAFF
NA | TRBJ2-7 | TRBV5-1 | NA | TGCGCCAGCAGCCCGCTGGGGCCCCAGGGGTCGTCCTACGAGCAGTACTTC | CASSPLGPQGSSYEQYF
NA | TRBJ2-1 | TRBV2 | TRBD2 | TGTGCCAGCAAGAGCGGGGCAACAAATGAGCAGTTCTTC | CASKSGATNEQFF
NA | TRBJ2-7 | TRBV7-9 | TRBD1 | TGTGCCAGCAGCCCCCCGGACAGGGGGATAAGGGGCGAGCAGTACTTC | CASSPPDRGIRGEQYF
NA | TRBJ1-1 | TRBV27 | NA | TGTGCCAGCAGCCACTCGAACGCTGAAGCTTTCTTT | CASSHSNAEAFF
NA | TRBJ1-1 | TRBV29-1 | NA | TGCAGTGCCCACAGTGATGGAAGCACTGAAGCTTTCTTT | CSAHSDGSTEAFF
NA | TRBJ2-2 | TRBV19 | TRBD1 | TGTGCCAGTAGTATACCTCACCCGGGACAGGGTCCCACCGGGGAGCTGTTTTTT | CASSIPHPGQGPTGELFF
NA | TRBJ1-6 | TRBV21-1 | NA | TGTGCCAGCAGCAAATACGGAGTCGATAATTCACCCCTCCACTTT | CASSKYGVDNSPLHF
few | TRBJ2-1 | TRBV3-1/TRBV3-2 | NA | TGTGCCAGCAGCCACAGGGGAGGGAGCTACAATGAGCAGTTCTTC | CASSHRGGSYNEQFF
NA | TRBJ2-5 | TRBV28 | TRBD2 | TGTGCCATCGATAGGGAGGGAGGGGAGACCCAGTACTTC | CAIDREGGETQYF